This TCR beta chain was found in a study of Graves' ophthalmopathy and Graves' hyperthyroidism. Study as a whole: Ophthalmopathy not arising within 18 months of follow-up defined hyperthyroidism as stable.

This clonotype was observed at least ten times. Aged 18 to 65, the patients with hyperthyroidism had under 2 months' duration and were newly diagnosed. The V end lost 4 bases, the J end lost 5 bases, and 12 bases lay between the germline ends. Germline CDR1 reads SGHKS; CDR2 reads YYEKEE (reference sequence). This CDR3 has 13 amino acids. RNA transcripts provided the template for amplifying TCR beta CDR3 regions. Second-round multiplex PCR came after first-round RT-PCR with HTBI primers. Each CDR3 protein gets one entry after TCRdb re-called the multiplex PCR reads with MiXCR. Counted here are around 590,000 distinct CDR3 sequences, about 35% occurring once; the ten biggest clones make up about 4.1%.

The sequence came from an adult man with Graves' hyperthyroidism. This chain uses TRBV5-5 with TRBJ2-5; no firm D call. Sequenced material: peripheral blood or thyroid tissue (not recorded which). CDR3 DNA sequence: TGTGCCAGCAGCCCCGGCGATTGGGAGACCCAGTACTTC. This translates into CASSPGDWETQYF.